A selection of T cell receptor beta chains follows, all from one sample in a study of immune evolution from preneoplasia to lung adenocarcinoma. Produced via immunoSEQ multiplex PCR; TCRdb's table is partial and in-frame only. This sample has about 40,000 clones, with roughly four fifths found just once. Sequencing was carried out using FFPE invasive lung adenocarcinoma tissue. The receptors here all came from a person aged 55 to 70 with lung adenocarcinoma. The CDR3 runs from the conserved cysteine through the conserved F or W. The order of the fields is J gene, D gene, V gene, clone size, CDR3 protein, CDR3 DNA. D genes are given only for firm matches. Size tells how often a clone was seen (once, few, many) or the class of an expanded clone, and some rows leave it out.

j_call: TRBJ1-2; d_call: -; v_call: TRBV5-4; clone_size: -; cdr3_aa: CASSSGGADLYGGYTF; cdr3_nt: TGTGCCAGCAGCTCCGGTGGAGCCGACCTTTACGGTGGCTACACCTTC
j_call: TRBJ1-2; d_call: -; v_call: TRBV11-2; clone_size: once; cdr3_aa: CASSQVSGRFNYGYTF; cdr3_nt: TGTGCCAGCAGCCAAGTCTCGGGGCGCTTTAACTATGGCTACACCTTC
j_call: TRBJ2-1; d_call: -; v_call: TRBV6-6; clone_size: -; cdr3_aa: CASSRTAGNSYNEQFF; cdr3_nt: TGTGCCAGCAGTCGAACCGCAGGGAACTCCTACAATGAGCAGTTCTTC
j_call: TRBJ2-7; d_call: -; v_call: TRBV28; clone_size: -; cdr3_aa: CASSLRLLAVSYEQYF; cdr3_nt: TGTGCCAGCAGTTTACGACTCCTTGCGGTCTCCTACGAGCAGTACTTC
j_call: TRBJ2-1; d_call: -; v_call: TRBV9; clone_size: -; cdr3_aa: CASSVGPGDRVNEQFF; cdr3_nt: TGTGCCAGCAGCGTAGGCCCCGGGGACCGGGTCAATGAGCAGTTCTTC
j_call: TRBJ1-4; d_call: -; v_call: TRBV2; clone_size: -; cdr3_aa: CASNRVINEKLFF; cdr3_nt: TGTGCCAGCAACCGGGTAATAAATGAAAAACTGTTTTTT
j_call: TRBJ1-5; d_call: -; v_call: TRBV2; clone_size: -; cdr3_aa: CASRSRGHTNQPQHF; cdr3_nt: TGTGCCAGCAGGTCTAGGGGACATACTAATCAGCCCCAGCATTTT
j_call: TRBJ2-1; d_call: -; v_call: TRBV19; clone_size: few; cdr3_aa: CASSTLDLGRTYNEQFF; cdr3_nt: TGTGCCAGTAGTACCCTAGATTTGGGTCGAACCTACAATGAGCAGTTCTTC
j_call: TRBJ1-2; d_call: -; v_call: TRBV6-1; clone_size: once; cdr3_aa: CASSGNAGVGYTF; cdr3_nt: TGTGCCAGCAGTGGGAACGCCGGAGTTGGCTACACCTTC
j_call: TRBJ2-2; d_call: -; v_call: TRBV5-5; clone_size: -; cdr3_aa: CASSLSDTGELFF; cdr3_nt: TGTGCCAGCAGCTTGAGCGACACCGGGGAGCTGTTTTTT
j_call: TRBJ1-4; d_call: -; v_call: TRBV6-5; clone_size: -; cdr3_aa: CASSSRGGREKLFF; cdr3_nt: TGTGCCAGCAGTTCCCGGGGGGGCCGGGAAAAACTGTTTTTT
j_call: TRBJ2-2; d_call: -; v_call: TRBV18; clone_size: -; cdr3_aa: CASSPPNGVTGELFF; cdr3_nt: TGTGCCAGCTCACCACCCAACGGGGTGACCGGGGAGCTGTTTTTT
j_call: TRBJ2-2; d_call: -; v_call: TRBV6-5; clone_size: -; cdr3_aa: CASRVGSRDTGELFF; cdr3_nt: TGTGCCAGCAGGGTGGGAAGCAGGGACACCGGGGAGCTGTTTTTT
j_call: TRBJ2-3; d_call: -; v_call: TRBV4-2; clone_size: -; cdr3_aa: CASSQVAVAGGADTQYF; cdr3_nt: TGTGCCAGCAGCCAAGTTGCGGTGGCGGGTGGAGCAGATACGCAGTATTTT
j_call: TRBJ2-1; d_call: TRBD2; v_call: TRBV19; clone_size: -; cdr3_aa: CASRGGLAQYNEQFF; cdr3_nt: TGTGCCAGTAGGGGAGGACTAGCGCAGTACAATGAGCAGTTCTTC
j_call: TRBJ2-3; d_call: -; v_call: TRBV7-6; clone_size: -; cdr3_aa: CASSSTDADTQYF; cdr3_nt: TGTGCCAGCAGCTCTACTGATGCTGATACGCAGTATTTT
j_call: TRBJ2-7; d_call: -; v_call: TRBV2; clone_size: few; cdr3_aa: CASVQGLSYEQYF; cdr3_nt: TGTGCCAGCGTCCAGGGACTTTCCTACGAGCAGTACTTC
j_call: TRBJ2-1; d_call: -; v_call: TRBV5-1; clone_size: -; cdr3_aa: CASSFGSGYNEQFF; cdr3_nt: TGCGCCAGCAGCTTCGGTAGCGGTTACAATGAGCAGTTCTTC
j_call: TRBJ2-7; d_call: TRBD2; v_call: TRBV6-1; clone_size: -; cdr3_aa: CASSEQASGAYEQYF; cdr3_nt: TGTGCCAGCAGTGAACAGGCTAGCGGAGCTTACGAGCAGTACTTC
j_call: TRBJ2-5; d_call: TRBD1; v_call: TRBV7-9; clone_size: few; cdr3_aa: CASSIQGQPQETQYF; cdr3_nt: TGTGCCAGCAGCATACAGGGACAGCCACAAGAGACCCAGTACTTC
j_call: TRBJ2-7; d_call: TRBD1; v_call: TRBV28; clone_size: -; cdr3_aa: CASRKTGGSYEQYF; cdr3_nt: TGTGCCAGCAGGAAGACAGGGGGATCCTACGAGCAGTACTTC
j_call: TRBJ2-1; d_call: -; v_call: TRBV28; clone_size: -; cdr3_aa: CASLGFYEQFF; cdr3_nt: TGTGCCAGCTTGGGGTTCTATGAGCAGTTCTTC
j_call: TRBJ1-1; d_call: -; v_call: TRBV29-1; clone_size: -; cdr3_aa: CSVKANTEAFF; cdr3_nt: TGCAGCGTTAAGGCGAACACTGAAGCTTTCTTT
j_call: TRBJ2-2; d_call: -; v_call: TRBV2; clone_size: -; cdr3_aa: CASSVTGELFF; cdr3_nt: TGTGCCAGTTCGGTCACCGGGGAGCTGTTTTTT
j_call: TRBJ2-7; d_call: TRBD1; v_call: TRBV27; clone_size: -; cdr3_aa: CASSTQTGRTYEQYF; cdr3_nt: TGTGCCAGCAGTACCCAGACAGGGCGGACCTACGAGCAGTACTTC
j_call: TRBJ2-7; d_call: -; v_call: TRBV30; clone_size: -; cdr3_aa: CACFRDGVYEQYF; cdr3_nt: TGTGCCTGCTTCCGGGACGGAGTCTACGAGCAGTACTTC
j_call: TRBJ1-5; d_call: TRBD1; v_call: TRBV30; clone_size: -; cdr3_aa: CAWSVLGTGAQPQHF; cdr3_nt: TGTGCCTGGAGTGTACTAGGGACAGGGGCCCAGCCCCAGCATTTT
j_call: TRBJ2-7; d_call: TRBD1; v_call: TRBV9; clone_size: -; cdr3_aa: CASSPDSGQEIYEQYF; cdr3_nt: TGTGCCAGCAGCCCAGACTCGGGACAGGAGATCTACGAGCAGTACTTC
j_call: TRBJ2-7; d_call: -; v_call: TRBV5-6; clone_size: -; cdr3_aa: CASSFGTASYEQYF; cdr3_nt: TGTGCCAGCAGCTTCGGGACGGCATCCTACGAGCAGTACTTC
j_call: TRBJ2-7; d_call: -; v_call: TRBV25-1; clone_size: -; cdr3_aa: CASSEPGARYEQYF; cdr3_nt: TGTGCCAGCAGTGAACCGGGGGCAAGATACGAGCAGTACTTC
j_call: TRBJ1-1; d_call: TRBD1; v_call: TRBV30; clone_size: -; cdr3_aa: CAFSRQGNTEAFF; cdr3_nt: TGTGCCTTCTCTAGACAGGGGAACACTGAAGCTTTCTTT
j_call: TRBJ2-3; d_call: -; v_call: TRBV11-2; clone_size: -; cdr3_aa: CASSPAVTDTQYF; cdr3_nt: TGTGCCAGCAGCCCAGCCGTGACAGATACGCAGTATTTT
j_call: TRBJ2-1; d_call: -; v_call: TRBV11-2; clone_size: -; cdr3_aa: CASSLEWLGGGEQFF; cdr3_nt: TGTGCCAGCAGCTTAGAGTGGTTAGGAGGAGGTGAGCAGTTCTTC
j_call: TRBJ2-6; d_call: -; v_call: TRBV11-2; clone_size: -; cdr3_aa: CASSLGASGANVLTF; cdr3_nt: TGTGCCAGCAGCTTAGGAGCTTCTGGGGCCAACGTCCTGACTTTC
j_call: TRBJ2-7; d_call: TRBD1; v_call: TRBV14; clone_size: -; cdr3_aa: CASSQDDQGQTNHF; cdr3_nt: TGTGCCAGCAGCCAAGATGATCAGGGACAGACTAATCACTTC
j_call: TRBJ2-1; d_call: TRBD2; v_call: TRBV9; clone_size: -; cdr3_aa: CASSDGTSGRNEQFF; cdr3_nt: TGTGCCAGCAGCGACGGGACTAGCGGGAGGAATGAGCAGTTCTTC
j_call: TRBJ2-7; d_call: -; v_call: TRBV28; clone_size: few; cdr3_aa: CASTPSGDSYEQYF; cdr3_nt: TGTGCCAGCACCCCCTCGGGGGACTCCTACGAGCAGTACTTC
j_call: TRBJ1-3; d_call: TRBD1; v_call: TRBV19; clone_size: -; cdr3_aa: CASKPGTGTGNTIYF; cdr3_nt: TGTGCCAGTAAACCCGGGACAGGGACTGGAAACACCATATATTTT
j_call: TRBJ2-1; d_call: TRBD2; v_call: TRBV30; clone_size: -; cdr3_aa: CAWSAAGTSTVGQFF; cdr3_nt: TGTGCCTGGAGTGCTGCCGGGACTAGTACGGTAGGGCAGTTCTTC
j_call: TRBJ2-5; d_call: TRBD2; v_call: TRBV6-5; clone_size: -; cdr3_aa: CASRTGGGQETQYF; cdr3_nt: TGTGCCAGCAGGACCGGCGGGGGCCAAGAGACCCAGTACTTC
j_call: TRBJ2-3; d_call: -; v_call: TRBV10-3; clone_size: -; cdr3_aa: CAISERDTQYF; cdr3_nt: TGTGCCATCAGTGAGCGGGATACGCAGTATTTT
j_call: TRBJ2-5; d_call: -; v_call: TRBV18; clone_size: -; cdr3_aa: CASSPGQQETQYF; cdr3_nt: TGTGCCAGCTCACCTGGACAGCAAGAGACCCAGTACTTC